The TCR beta chain under discussion was sequenced for a study of T cells after yellow fever vaccination. Generation of TCR cDNA used 5'RACE template switching (which added a universal primer site and UMIs). MiXCR was run by TCRdb on the 5' RACE reads, yielding one entry per CDR3 protein. The profile shows 150,000 or so distinct CDR3 sequences, more than 5.5% of them singletons. V lost 4 bases and J lost 4; bases outside the gene matches: 6. The CDR3 runs 14 residues. Germline V gene sequence: CDR1 LGHDT, CDR2 YNNKEL (reference sequence). The rearrangement joins TRBV3-1 to TRBJ2-7; TRBD2 matches 8 bases. This specimen consisted of CD4+ T cells sorted from PBMCs, obtained about 5 days after the first yellow fever vaccination. This receptor was identified in a man aged 18 to 29 who received the YFV17D yellow fever vaccine. The CDR3 region is CASSRSGGWYEQYF. CDR3 in DNA: TGTGCCAGCAGCCGGAGCGGGGGTTGGTACGAGCAGTACTTC.